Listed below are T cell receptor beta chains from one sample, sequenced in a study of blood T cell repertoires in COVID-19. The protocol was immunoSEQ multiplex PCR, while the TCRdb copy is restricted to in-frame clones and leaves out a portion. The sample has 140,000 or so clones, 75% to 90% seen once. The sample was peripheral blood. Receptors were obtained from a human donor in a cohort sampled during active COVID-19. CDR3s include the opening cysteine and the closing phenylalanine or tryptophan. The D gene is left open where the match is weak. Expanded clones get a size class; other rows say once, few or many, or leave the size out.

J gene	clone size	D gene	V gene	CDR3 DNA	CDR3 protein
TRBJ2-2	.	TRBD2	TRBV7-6	TGTGCCAGCAGTTCGACTAGCGGGAGGGCCGGGGAGCTGTTTTTT	CASSSTSGRAGELFF
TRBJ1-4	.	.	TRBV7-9	TGTGCCAGCAGCGCCTTCAGGGCGGCAACTAATGAAAAACTGTTTTTT	CASSAFRAATNEKLFF
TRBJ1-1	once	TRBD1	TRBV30	TGTGCCTGGAGTGTCAGGGGGCTAAAGACTGAAGCTTTCTTT	CAWSVRGLKTEAFF
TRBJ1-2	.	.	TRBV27	TGTGCCAGCAAGGCAGGGGAACGCTATGGCTACACCTTC	CASKAGERYGYTF
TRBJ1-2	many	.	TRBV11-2	TGTGCCAGCAGCTCCCCGCCCGGAGATCTTACTAACTATGGCTACACCTTC	CASSSPPGDLTNYGYTF
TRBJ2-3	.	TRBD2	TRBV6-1	TGTGCCAGCAGTGAAGGAGAACTAGCGGATATCACAGATACGCAGTATTTT	CASSEGELADITDTQYF
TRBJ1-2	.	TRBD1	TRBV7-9	TGTGCCAGCAGCATGACAGGGAACCATGGCTACACCTTC	CASSMTGNHGYTF
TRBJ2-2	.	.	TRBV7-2	TGTGCCAGCAGCTTAGTAGCTAGCGTAAACACCGGGGAGCTGTTTTTT	CASSLVASVNTGELFF
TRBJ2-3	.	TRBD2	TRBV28	TGTGCCAGCAGTCTAGGGACTAGCGGAGGGCGTAGCACAGATACGCAGTATTTT	CASSLGTSGGRSTDTQYF
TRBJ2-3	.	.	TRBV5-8	TGTGCCAGCGGTTTATATTCTGGGGGGACAGATACGCAGTATTTT	CASGLYSGGTDTQYF
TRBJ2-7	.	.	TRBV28	TGTGCCAGCAGTCCCCCAGGGGAGCGGGAGCAGTACTTC	CASSPPGEREQYF
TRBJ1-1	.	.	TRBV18	TGTGCCAGCTCACCGGGGCAGGGTTACATGAACACTGAAGCTTTCTTT	CASSPGQGYMNTEAFF
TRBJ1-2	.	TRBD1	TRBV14	TGTGCCAGCAGCTCATTGACAGGGTCGAGTGGCTACACCTTC	CASSSLTGSSGYTF
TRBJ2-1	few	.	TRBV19	TGTGCCAGTAGTATCCTAGACGGAGTTTGGGATGAGCAGTTCTTC	CASSILDGVWDEQFF
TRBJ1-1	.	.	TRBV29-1	TGCAGCGTTGAACGGCGGTTCGGCACTGAAGCTTTCTTT	CSVERRFGTEAFF
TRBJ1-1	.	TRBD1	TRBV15	TGTGCCACCTCCGATTTTGAAAAGAGGGGACAGGGAGAAACTGAAGCTTTCTTT	CATSDFEKRGQGETEAFF
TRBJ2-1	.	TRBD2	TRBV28	TGTGCCAGCAATGTCGGGGGGGCTTATACAAATGAGCAGTTCTTC	CASNVGGAYTNEQFF
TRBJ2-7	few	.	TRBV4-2	TGTGCCAGCAGCCAAGAGGGAAGCGGCCGAAACTACGAGCAGTACTTC	CASSQEGSGRNYEQYF
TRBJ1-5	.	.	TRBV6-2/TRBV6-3	TGTGCCAGCAGTTACGGCGGGGGGGGCAATCAGCCCCAGCATTTT	CASSYGGGGNQPQHF
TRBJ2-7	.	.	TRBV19	TGTGCCAGTTCTCCGGGACTCCCATACGAGCAGTACTTC	CASSPGLPYEQYF
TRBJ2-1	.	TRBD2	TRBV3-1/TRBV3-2	TGTGCCAGCAGCCCGGGACTAGGGGACAATGAGCAGTTCTTC	CASSPGLGDNEQFF
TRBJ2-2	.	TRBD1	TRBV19	TGTGCCAGTAGTAGCCCGGGACAGGGTGACACCGGGGAGCTGTTTTTT	CASSSPGQGDTGELFF
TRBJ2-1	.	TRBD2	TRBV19	TGTGCCAGTAGTCCCCAACCGGGACTAGCGGCACACTTCTCCTACAATGAGCAGTTCTTC	CASSPQPGLAAHFSYNEQFF
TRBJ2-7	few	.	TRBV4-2	TGTGCCAGCAGCCAAGAGGCAGGATCCGAGCAGTACTTC	CASSQEAGSEQYF
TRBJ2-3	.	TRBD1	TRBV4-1	TGCGCCAGCAGCCAATGGTCCTTGACAGGGGAAGATACGCAGTATTTT	CASSQWSLTGEDTQYF
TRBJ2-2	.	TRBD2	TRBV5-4	TGTGCCAGCAGTGGAGGGACTAGCGGGGGGGCAACCGGGGAGCTGTTTTTT	CASSGGTSGGATGELFF
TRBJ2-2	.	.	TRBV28	TGTGCCAGCAGTTTGGCAGGGCGGACCGGGGAGCTGTTTTTT	CASSLAGRTGELFF
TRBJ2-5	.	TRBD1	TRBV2	TGTGCCAGCAGGCTCGACAGGGGGCCAGAGACCCAGTACTTC	CASRLDRGPETQYF
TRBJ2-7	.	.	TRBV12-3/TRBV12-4	TGTGCCAGCAGGGCGGGGAGCTCCTACGAGCAGTACTTC	CASRAGSSYEQYF
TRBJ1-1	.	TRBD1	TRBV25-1	TGTGCCAGCAGTGGGCCGACAGGGTTGAACACTGAAGCTTTCTTT	CASSGPTGLNTEAFF
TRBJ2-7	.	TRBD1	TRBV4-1	TGCGCCAGCAGCCCCACACAGGGGGCAGTGTCCTACGAGCAGTACTTC	CASSPTQGAVSYEQYF
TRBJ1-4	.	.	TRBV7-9	TGTGCCAGCAGCTTATTTGGGGACAAGAATGAAAAACTGTTTTTT	CASSLFGDKNEKLFF